Reported below is one TCR beta chain. The sample is drawn from a study of blood T cell repertoires in COVID-19. The wider study: Italy, Spain and the United States were the sources of the convalescent and acute COVID-19 samples. T cells, B-cell-depleted T cells, or PBMCs supplied cDNA or gDNA.

This CDR3 comprises 15 residues. J lost 0 bases, V lost 2 bases, and 1 base had no gene match. CDR1 SGDLS and CDR2 YYNGEE come from the germline V gene. In the authors' methods: Reference gene primer amplification gave estimated nucleated cell counts. Some clones are missing from TCRdb's copy, which holds only in-frame ones; the method was immunoSEQ multiplex PCR. V and J calls and clone size follow that table, whereas D and trimming were derived from the DNA. In the table there are roughly 210,000 clones, about 88% of which are singletons. The sample was peripheral blood. This clonotype was sampled from an older man with acute or convalescent COVID-19. The J gene is TRBJ2-1, the V gene TRBV9, with TRBD2 identical over 8 bases. Written as DNA, the CDR3 is TGTGCCAGCAGCGTTAGCGGGACCTCCTACAATGAGCAGTTCTTC. It yields the protein CASSVSGTSYNEQFF.